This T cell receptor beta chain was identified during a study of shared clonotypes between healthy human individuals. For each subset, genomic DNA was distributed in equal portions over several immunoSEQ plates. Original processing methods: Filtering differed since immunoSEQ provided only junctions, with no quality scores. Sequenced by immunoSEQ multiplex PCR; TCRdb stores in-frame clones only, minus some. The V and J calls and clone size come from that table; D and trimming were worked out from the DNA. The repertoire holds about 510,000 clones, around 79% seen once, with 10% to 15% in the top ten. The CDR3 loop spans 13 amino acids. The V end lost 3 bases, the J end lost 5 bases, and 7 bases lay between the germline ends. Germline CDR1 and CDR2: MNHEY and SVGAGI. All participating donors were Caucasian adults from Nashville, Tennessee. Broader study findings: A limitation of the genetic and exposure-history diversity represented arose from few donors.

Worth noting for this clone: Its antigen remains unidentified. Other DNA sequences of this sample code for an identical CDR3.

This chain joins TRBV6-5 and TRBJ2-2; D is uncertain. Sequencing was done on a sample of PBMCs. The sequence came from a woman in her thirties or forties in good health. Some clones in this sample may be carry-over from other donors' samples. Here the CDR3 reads CASSYSRTGELFF. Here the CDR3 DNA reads TGTGCCAGCAGTTATTCCCGGACCGGGGAGCTGTTTTTT.